The next 24 T cell receptor beta chains were all read from a single sample in a study of blood T cells in healthy people across ages. A sample-barcoded 5' primer and a J-beta primer mix were used in a second PCR of about 7 to 12 cycles. TCRdb re-called the 5' RACE reads with MiXCR, one entry per CDR3 protein. Of 500,000 to 550,000 distinct CDR3 sequences detected, 24% appear once; the ten largest clones hold approximately 8.7%. These data are also associated with another study on T cells of mothers and their children.

Input material: blood. The receptor source for this set is a boy aged 5-17 years in good health.

This clonotype turned up a few times. CDR3 amino acids: CASSSGGSNNEQFF. In DNA form, the CDR3 reads TGTGCCAGCAGCTCCGGAGGGTCCAACAATGAGCAGTTCTTC. The gene calls are TRBV7-3 and TRBJ2-1, with D possibly TRBD2 on 6 matching bases. This CDR3 has 14 amino acids. CDR1 and CDR2 from the germline V gene are SGHTA and FQGTGA. V shed 4 bases and J shed 5 bases, with 12 bases lying between them.

V and J are TRBV27 and TRBJ2-5; 7 bases align to TRBD2. Matching the DNA end better, TRBJ2-7 makes the J call doubtful. CDR3 length equals 18 residues. From germline, CDR1 is MNHEY and CDR2 SMNVEV (reference sequence). CDR3 in DNA: TGTGCCAGCAGTTTAGGTTGGCGGGGGAGCGCCTTCAACTACGAGCAGTACTTC. This encodes CASSLGWRGSAFNYEQYF.

This clonotype appeared once. J is TRBJ2-2 and V is TRBV9; D is unclear. V dropped 0 bases and J dropped 9 bases, with 3 bases sitting between them. Germline values: CDR1 SGDLS, CDR2 YYNGEE. There are 11 residues in the CDR3. CDR3 sequence reads: CASSVGRELFF. The CDR3 coding sequence is TGTGCCAGCAGCGTAGGCCGGGAGCTGTTTTTT.

In its sample, this clonotype was seen many times. The rearrangement joins TRBV3-1 to TRBJ2-7, with D unresolved. Germline V gene data show CDR1 as LGHDT and CDR2 as YNNKEL (reference sequence). The germline V and J ends were trimmed by 4 bases and 2 bases, with 9 bases remaining between them. The CDR3 runs 13 residues. CDR3 protein: CASSPRTPYEQYF. The CDR3 DNA is TGTGCCAGCAGCCCCCGGACCCCCTACGAGCAGTACTTC.

This clonotype has a handful of counts. The junction shows a germline mismatch at one end, possibly a read error. The rearrangement links TRBV7-7 to TRBJ2-1; tentative D call: TRBD2 (6 bases). The germline gives CDR1 SSHAT, CDR2 FNYEAQ (reference sequence). This CDR3 spans 13 amino acids. The CDR3 DNA is TGTGCTAGCAGCTTAGTTAACGCGGGAGAGCAGTTCTTC. Translated, it gives CASSLVNAGEQFF.

This clonotype was observed a few times. J is TRBJ2-5 and V is TRBV11-2; 8 nucleotides align to TRBD2. The assigned J gene may be wrong: the sequence end matches TRBJ2-7 better. This CDR3 has 15 amino acids. The germline CDR1 and CDR2 sequences are SGHAT and FQNNGV. The CDR3 nucleotides read TGTGCCAGCAGCTTACATCGGAGCGGGAGCAACGAGCAGTACTTC. This translates into CASSLHRSGSNEQYF.

This clonotype showed up just a few times. The chain links TRBV5-8 to TRBJ2-2, with 12 bases aligning to TRBD2. V lost 5 bases and J lost 5; bases outside the gene matches: 7. This CDR3 comprises 16 residues. Germline V lookup: CDR1 SGHTS, CDR2 YDEGEE. The CDR3 nucleotides read TGTGCCAGCAGGAAACTAGCGGGGGGTGTAACCGGGGAGCTGTTTTTT. Its protein product is CASRKLAGGVTGELFF.

This clonotype was seen more than once but under ten times. This chain joins TRBV7-2 and TRBJ1-1; no clear D. CDR3 length: 14 amino acids. V was pared by 2 bases and J by 1 base, with 8 bases between. Germline V CDR1 and CDR2: SGHTA, FQGNSA. The CDR3 here is CASSLFGPNTEAFF. CDR3 in DNA: TGTGCCAGCAGCTTATTTGGACCGAACACTGAAGCTTTCTTT. The full variable domain, its missing parts supplied by reference TRBV7-2 and TRBJ1-1, is GAGVSQSPSNKVTEKGKDVELRCDPISGHTALYWYRQSLGQGLEFLIYFQGNSAPDKSGLPSDRFSAERTGGSVSTLTIQRTQQEDSAVYLCASSLFGPNTEAFFGQGTRLTVV.

This clonotype was detected a few times. This chain uses TRBV20-1 with TRBJ2-3; 9 bases are shared with TRBD2. The CDR3 covers 15 residues. V trimming: 3 bases; J trimming: 1 base; junction bases outside the gene matches: 5. The germline V gene has CDR1 DFQATT and CDR2 SNEGSKA (reference sequence). CDR3 in DNA: TGCAGTGCTAGGAGTAGCGGGGGAGGCACAGATACGCAGTATTTT. It encodes CSARSSGGGTDTQYF.

J is TRBJ2-3 and V is TRBV9; D tentatively reads TRBD1 or TRBD2 (6 bases each). The germline gives CDR1 SGDLS, CDR2 YYNGEE. Trimming stripped 3 bases from V and 1 base from J, with 18 bases between. This CDR3 contains 17 residues. Here the CDR3 DNA reads TGTGCCAGCAGCGAGAGAGGTGGGGGGCCTGGCACAGATACGCAGTATTTT. This sequence encodes CASSERGGGPGTDTQYF.

This clonotype was seen only a few times. The chain is built from TRBV6-2 or TRBV6-3 and TRBJ2-7; D unclear. The CDR3 loop spans 13 amino acids. Germline lookup yields CDR1 MNHEY and CDR2 SVGEGT. CDR3 loop: CVTTVPGYYEQYF. CDR3 DNA sequence: TGTGTCACCACCGTGCCGGGTTACTACGAGCAGTACTTC.

This clonotype has just one count. A much bigger clone sits one base away, suggesting this may be a read error. This chain links TRBV29-1 with TRBJ2-7; D ambiguous. CDR1 and CDR2 (germline): SQVTM, ANQGSEA. The CDR3 totals 12 residues. CDR3 region: CSVEDGSYEHYF. DNA of the CDR3: TGCAGCGTTGAAGATGGGTCCTACGAGCATTACTTC.

This clonotype was seen a few times. J is TRBJ2-5 and V is TRBV7-3; D unresolved. Germline CDR1 is SGHTA and CDR2 is FQGTGA. V was trimmed by 1 base and J by 7 bases, leaving 10 bases between them. The CDR3 has 13 residues. The CDR3 is CASSLNGMRTQYF. DNA of the CDR3: TGTGCCAGCAGCTTAAACGGCATGCGGACCCAGTACTTC.

About this clonotype: The junction departs from the called germline gene at one end, perhaps through a read error. The chain couples TRBV10-3 to TRBJ1-6; TRBD1 aligns across 9 bases. Germline CDR1 ENHRY, CDR2 SYGVKD. The CDR3 covers 14 residues. The CDR3 protein is CAISRQGQGSPPHF. DNA for the CDR3: TGTGCCATCAGTCGTCAGGGACAGGGCTCACCCCCCCACTTT.

This chain uses TRBV20-1 with TRBJ2-1, with TRBD2 matching over 12 bases. TRBJ2-7 matches the DNA end more closely, so the J call is doubtful. In germline, CDR1 is DFQATT, CDR2 SNEGSKA (reference sequence). The CDR3 runs to 16 residues. The DNA of the CDR3 is TGCAGTGTCTTGACTAGCGGGAGAAATGCATTGTACGAGCAGTACTTC. Translating it yields CSVLTSGRNALYEQYF.

The J gene is TRBJ1-4, the V gene TRBV10-3; D is unresolved. CDR3 length: 15 residues. Trimming cost V 6 bases and J 0 bases, with 11 bases left between them. Germline V CDR1 and CDR2: ENHRY, SYGVKD. As DNA, the CDR3 is TGTGCCATCAGCCAATTGCAGGCAACTAATGAAAAACTGTTTTTT. This translates into CAISQLQATNEKLFF.

A note on this clonotype: At one end, the junction sequence differs from germline, possibly due to a read error. This sequence joins TRBV7-9 and TRBJ1-1, with D possibly matching TRBD1 (6 bases). The CDR3 is made up of 18 amino acids. Looked up from germline, CDR1 is SEHNR and CDR2 is FQNEAQ (reference sequence). DNA of the CDR3: TGTGCCAGCGGCTTAGGGGGTTTGGGCGGGGCCCGGAACACTGAAGCTTTCTTT. Translating gives CASGLGGLGGARNTEAFF.

This chain joins TRBV9 and TRBJ2-7; 7 bases are shared with TRBD1. The CDR3 totals 13 residues. The V gene's germline CDR1 is SGDLS and CDR2 YYNGEE. The junction had 4 bases not matched to a gene; V was cut back by 7 bases and J by 0 bases. The DNA for the CDR3 is TGTGCCAGCCGGGGACAGAACTCCTACGAGCAGTACTTC. As protein: CASRGQNSYEQYF.

Regarding this clonotype: Because the CDR3 is missing its conserved closing phenylalanine or tryptophan, this is likely a read error. The V call is TRBV6-5, the J call TRBJ2-1; D unresolved. The V gene's germline CDR1 is MNHEY and CDR2 SVGAGI. The CDR3 consists of 12 residues. The CDR3 sequence: CVSSRSYNEQFL. The CDR3 bases are TGTGTCAGCAGTAGGTCATACAATGAGCAGTTCTTG.

This clonotype was observed a few times. The chain uses TRBV4-1 and TRBJ2-5; 9 nucleotides line up with TRBD2. The length of the CDR3 is 16 residues. V trimming: 2 bases; J trimming: 2 bases; junction bases outside the gene matches: 6. Germline V gene lookup returns CDR1 MGHRA and CDR2 YSYEKL. CDR3 residues: CASSQTLAGIQETQYF. The CDR3 DNA reads TGCGCCAGCAGCCAAACTCTAGCGGGGATTCAAGAGACCCAGTACTTC.

This clonotype has at least ten counts. The rearrangement joins TRBV18 to TRBJ2-3; D perhaps matches TRBD1 (5 bases). This CDR3 spans 11 amino acids. Germline V gene data show CDR1 as KGHSH and CDR2 as LQKENI. Trimming took off 8 bases at V and 5 bases at J, with 8 bases between the two ends. The CDR3 bases are TGTGCCAGCAGCCAGGGAGATACGCAGTATTTT. Residues: CASSQGDTQYF. The full variable domain, rest sourced from reference TRBV18 and TRBJ2-3, is NAGVMQNPRHLVRRRGQEARLRCSPMKGHSHVYWYRQLPEEGLKFMVYLQKENIIDESGMPKERFSAEFPKEGPSILRIQQVVRGDSAAYFCASSQGDTQYFGPGTRLTVL.

This clonotype was seen a few times. The chain employs TRBV4-3 and TRBJ2-2; D might be TRBD2 (5 bases). The V and J ends lost 2 bases and 6 bases respectively, with 10 bases between them. Per the germline V gene, CDR1 is LGHNA and CDR2 is YSLEER. CDR3 length equals 14 residues. The CDR3 loop is CASSQSTRAGELFF. The CDR3, as DNA: TGCGCCAGCAGCCAATCCACTAGGGCCGGGGAGCTGTTTTTT.

This clonotype occurred a few times. CDR3 residues: CASSSQAGGQPQHF. The DNA for the CDR3 is TGTGCCAGCAGTTCTCAGGCCGGCGGTCAGCCCCAGCATTTT. The chain carries TRBV12-3 or TRBV12-4 and TRBJ1-5; D is undetermined. There are 14 residues in the CDR3. V was shortened by 4 bases and J by 6 bases, with 13 bases between the two germline ends.

This clonotype was picked up many times. J is TRBJ2-1 and V is TRBV6-4, with 9 bases matching TRBD2. The V gene end was trimmed by 4 bases and the J gene end by 7 bases; junction bases not matched to a gene: 8. Germline-derived CDR1 and CDR2 are MRHNA and SNTAGT. This CDR3 has 15 residues. CDR3 amino acids: CASSVAGAATNEQFF. The CDR3, as DNA: TGTGCCAGCAGTGTAGCGGGGGCCGCTACGAATGAGCAGTTCTTC.